This is a list of T cell receptor beta chains from one sample in a study of cytotoxic CD8 clonotypes in ibrutinib-treated CLL. TCRdb's copy holds only in-frame clones and misses some; the assay was immunoSEQ multiplex PCR. Found here are about 140,000 clones, about 84% of them singletons; the top ten hold 7.5% to 9%. The material was PBMCs, obtained after 36 months of ibrutinib treatment. All receptors derive from a human donor with chronic lymphocytic leukemia. Each CDR3 is given with its conserved first and last residue. D genes are given only for firm matches. Rows may omit the clone size; those that give it use once, few, many or a size class.

TRBV5-1	TRBJ2-7	-	-	CASSLGMIVPPSYEQYF	TGCGCCAGCAGCTTGGGTATGATCGTCCCTCCATCCTACGAGCAGTACTTC
TRBV2	TRBJ2-2	few	TRBD1	CASSAETGLGELFF	TGTGCCAGCAGTGCGGAGACAGGGTTAGGGGAGCTGTTTTTT
TRBV11-2	TRBJ1-3	few	-	CASSLIRGERTNTIYF	TGTGCCAGCAGCTTAATTCGGGGCGAAAGGACTAACACCATATATTTT
TRBV10-3	TRBJ2-5	-	-	CAISGEQETQYF	TGTGCCATCAGTGGGGAACAAGAGACCCAGTACTTC
TRBV5-1	TRBJ1-5	-	-	CASSLALRDTYSNQPQHF	TGCGCCAGCAGCTTGGCCCTCCGGGACACCTATAGCAATCAGCCCCAGCATTTT
TRBV5-6	TRBJ2-3	-	TRBD1	CASSLGGTDLSTDTQYF	TGTGCCAGCAGCTTGGGGGGGACAGACCTCAGCACAGATACGCAGTATTTT
TRBV29-1	TRBJ1-6	-	-	CSVAFTDSHNSPLHF	TGCAGCGTTGCTTTTACCGACAGCCATAATTCACCCCTCCACTTT
TRBV7-6	TRBJ1-1	-	-	CASSLDGGSEAFF	TGTGCCAGCAGCTTAGATGGGGGCTCTGAAGCTTTCTTT
TRBV5-4	TRBJ2-3	-	-	CASSNLALGGTDTQYF	TGTGCCAGCAGTAACCTAGCATTGGGGGGCACAGATACGCAGTATTTT
TRBV20-1	TRBJ1-6	few	-	CSASGPPLHF	TGCAGTGCTAGTGGTCCACCCCTCCACTTT
TRBV18	TRBJ2-3	-	-	CASSPRASGQSTDTQYF	TGTGCCAGCTCACCAAGGGCTAGCGGACAGAGCACAGATACGCAGTATTTT
TRBV10-1	TRBJ2-7	-	-	CASSEGSGSYEQYF	TGCGCCAGCAGTGAAGGGTCCGGGTCCTACGAGCAGTACTTC
TRBV10-3	TRBJ1-6	-	-	CAISESRRDSPLHF	TGTGCCATCAGTGAGTCGCGGAGGGATTCACCCCTCCACTTT
TRBV7-3	TRBJ2-5	few	-	CASSPQGSQETQYF	TGTGCCAGCAGCCCACAGGGATCCCAAGAGACCCAGTACTTC
TRBV28	TRBJ1-1	-	-	CASSSGSGLSTEAFF	TGTGCCAGCAGTTCGGGGTCAGGGCTGAGCACTGAAGCTTTCTTT
TRBV18	TRBJ1-5	-	-	CASSRDSSGNQPQHF	TGTGCCAGCAGCAGGGATTCGTCGGGCAATCAGCCCCAGCATTTT
TRBV7-3	TRBJ1-6	-	TRBD1	CASSFRAYGQGRINSPLHF	TGTGCCAGCAGCTTCAGAGCATACGGACAGGGAAGGATTAATTCACCCCTCCACTTT
TRBV11-2	TRBJ2-7	-	TRBD1	CASTRGGHYSEQYF	TGTGCCAGCACCCGAGGGGGCCACTACTCCGAGCAGTACTTC
TRBV9	TRBJ1-5	-	-	CASLSPEFGNQPQHF	TGTGCCAGCCTAAGTCCAGAATTTGGCAATCAGCCCCAGCATTTT
TRBV7-6	TRBJ1-6	-	-	CASSTYRDNNSPLHF	TGTGCCAGCAGCACTTACAGGGATAATAATTCACCCCTCCACTTT
TRBV2	TRBJ2-5	-	TRBD2	CASRFGRAGGGARETQYF	TGTGCCAGCAGGTTTGGGCGCGCGGGCGGGGGAGCGAGGGAGACCCAGTACTTC
TRBV30	TRBJ1-1	many	-	CAWSVGPGSAEAFF	TGTGCCTGGAGTGTAGGACCGGGTAGCGCTGAAGCTTTCTTT
TRBV5-4	TRBJ2-4	-	-	CASSPSGAGRFKNIQYF	TGTGCCAGCAGCCCCAGTGGAGCAGGGAGATTCAAAAACATTCAGTACTTC
TRBV19	TRBJ1-2	-	-	CASSIDYGRDGYTF	TGTGCCAGTAGTATAGATTACGGCAGGGACGGCTACACCTTC
TRBV4-2	TRBJ2-7	-	TRBD2	CASSQDLTSGSYEQYF	TGTGCCAGCAGCCAAGATCTGACTAGCGGGAGCTACGAGCAGTACTTC
TRBV25-1	TRBJ2-5	-	-	CASSGLPGQKKETQYF	TGTGCCAGCAGTGGCTTACCGGGACAAAAAAAAGAGACCCAGTACTTC
TRBV5-1	TRBJ2-5	-	TRBD2	CASSLAGTSGTQETQYF	TGCGCCAGCAGCTTGGCTGGGACTAGCGGGACTCAAGAGACCCAGTACTTC
TRBV6-6	TRBJ1-2	-	TRBD1	CASSRRDRSGDYGYTF	TGTGCCAGCAGTAGACGGGACAGGTCTGGGGACTATGGCTACACCTTC
TRBV6-6	TRBJ2-3	-	TRBD2	CASRLAGEGTQYF	TGTGCCAGCAGACTAGCGGGAGAAGGTACGCAGTATTTT
TRBV29-1	TRBJ2-7	-	TRBD1	CSVEGTGASYEQYF	TGCAGCGTGGAAGGGACAGGGGCCTCCTACGAGCAGTACTTC
TRBV19	TRBJ1-1	-	TRBD1	CASKGAGGFTEAFF	TGTGCCAGTAAAGGGGCAGGGGGCTTCACTGAAGCTTTCTTT
TRBV28	TRBJ1-4	-	-	CASSLTPGHTNEKLFF	TGTGCCAGCAGTTTAACCCCCGGCCATACTAATGAAAAACTGTTTTTT
TRBV27	TRBJ2-5	once	TRBD2	CASSFIVAGGFETQYF	TGTGCCAGCAGTTTTATCGTAGCGGGGGGGTTTGAGACCCAGTACTTC
TRBV19	TRBJ1-1	few	TRBD1	CASSHRTGNTEAFF	TGTGCCAGTAGTCACCGGACAGGGAACACTGAAGCTTTCTTT
TRBV18	TRBJ2-7	-	-	CASSRSGHEQYF	TGTGCCAGCTCCCGGAGTGGGCACGAGCAGTACTTC
TRBV29-1	TRBJ2-7	-	-	CSAGGTYEQYF	TGCAGCGCCGGTGGTACCTACGAGCAGTACTTC
TRBV4-1	TRBJ1-2	few	-	CASSQAPPGKYYGYTF	TGCGCCAGCAGCCAAGCCCCTCCCGGCAAATACTATGGCTACACCTTC
TRBV5-1	TRBJ1-2	few	-	CASSLGSYGYTF	TGCGCCAGCAGCTTGGGAAGCTATGGCTACACCTTC
TRBV5-1	TRBJ2-2	-	-	CASSLVTTGELFF	TGCGCCAGCAGCTTGGTTACCACCGGGGAGCTGTTTTTT
TRBV5-1	TRBJ2-7	-	-	CASNPGQPYEQYF	TGCGCCAGCAACCCCGGACAGCCCTACGAGCAGTACTTC
TRBV11-3	TRBJ2-2	-	-	CASSPSGAAGELFF	TGTGCCAGCAGCCCTTCAGGGGCGGCTGGGGAGCTGTTTTTT
TRBV19	TRBJ1-3	-	-	CASNIGHHSGNTIYF	TGTGCCAGTAATATTGGACACCACTCTGGAAACACCATATATTTT
TRBV19	TRBJ2-1	-	TRBD2	CASSERGSSYNEQFF	TGTGCCAGTAGTGAGCGGGGAAGCTCCTACAATGAGCAGTTCTTC
TRBV28	TRBJ2-1	once	-	CASSLLKRGNEQFF	TGTGCCAGCAGTTTGCTAAAGAGGGGCAATGAGCAGTTCTTC
TRBV5-4	TRBJ2-3	-	-	CASSRTWGADTQYF	TGTGCCAGCAGCCGTACGTGGGGGGCGGATACGCAGTATTTT
TRBV2	TRBJ2-1	-	TRBD2	CASSDTGTKPNEQFF	TGTGCCAGCAGTGACACCGGGACTAAGCCCAATGAGCAGTTCTTC
TRBV23-1	TRBJ1-1	-	-	CASSPTTPSNTEAFF	TGCGCCAGCAGTCCGACGACACCTTCTAACACTGAAGCTTTCTTT
TRBV30	TRBJ1-2	-	TRBD1	CAWRLTGGAYGYTF	TGTGCCTGGAGATTAACAGGGGGCGCGTATGGCTACACCTTC
TRBV7-9	TRBJ1-5	-	-	CASRQSNQPQHF	TGTGCCAGCCGACAGAGCAATCAGCCCCAGCATTTT
TRBV19	TRBJ1-5	-	TRBD1	CASSIRTGDRNQPQHF	TGTGCCAGTAGTATACGTACAGGGGACCGAAATCAGCCCCAGCATTTT
TRBV28	TRBJ1-5	once	-	CASTLIEGYNQPQHF	TGTGCCAGCACTCTAATTGAGGGCTACAATCAGCCCCAGCATTTT
TRBV29-1	TRBJ1-3	-	-	CSVEGGGTGNTIYF	TGCAGCGTTGAAGGAGGGGGAACTGGAAACACCATATATTTT
TRBV5-1	TRBJ2-7	-	-	CASSLVGTYEQYF	TGCGCCAGCAGCTTGGTGGGGACCTACGAGCAGTACTTC
TRBV10-2	TRBJ2-1	-	-	CASSEPPRGVGSNEQFF	TGCGCCAGCAGTGAGCCCCCCAGGGGGGTGGGGAGCAATGAGCAGTTCTTC